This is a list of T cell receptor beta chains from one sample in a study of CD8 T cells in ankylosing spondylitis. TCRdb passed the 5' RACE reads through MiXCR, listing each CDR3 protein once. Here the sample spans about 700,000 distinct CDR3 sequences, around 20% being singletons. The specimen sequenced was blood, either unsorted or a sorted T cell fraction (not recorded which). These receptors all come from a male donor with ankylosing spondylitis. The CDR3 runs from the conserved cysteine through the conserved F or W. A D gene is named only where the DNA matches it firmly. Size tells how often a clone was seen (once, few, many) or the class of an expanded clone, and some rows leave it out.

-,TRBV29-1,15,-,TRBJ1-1,TGCAGCGTTGAAGATGGGGGAACCATGAACACTGAAGCTTTCTTT,CSVEDGGTMNTEAFF
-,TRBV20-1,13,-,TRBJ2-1,TGCAGTGCTAGCGGCGCCACCTACAATGAGCAGTTCTTC,CSASGATYNEQFF
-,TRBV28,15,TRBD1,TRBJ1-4,TGTGCCAGCAAAAAAGGGACAGGGAGATATGAAAAACTGTTTTTT,CASKKGTGRYEKLFF
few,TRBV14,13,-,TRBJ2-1,TGTGCCAGCAGCCAAGAGTCGGGCTGGGGGCAGTTCTTC,CASSQESGWGQFF
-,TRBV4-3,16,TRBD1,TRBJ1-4,TGCGCCAGCAGCCAGCTGACAGGGCCAACTAATGAAAAACTGTTTTTT,CASSQLTGPTNEKLFF
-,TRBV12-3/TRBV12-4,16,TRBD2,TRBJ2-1,TGTGCCTCCCGGACTAGCGGGGGCCTAGGGTCGCATGAGCAGTTCTTC,CASRTSGGLGSHEQFF
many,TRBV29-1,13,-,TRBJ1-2,TGCAGCGTTCGACCAGATACTCGGTATGGCTACACCTTC,CSVRPDTRYGYTF
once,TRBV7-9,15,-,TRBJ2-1,TGTGCCAGCAGCCATACCCCTCTCTCCTACAATGAGCAGTTCTTC,CASSHTPLSYNEQFF
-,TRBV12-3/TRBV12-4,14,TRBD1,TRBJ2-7,TGTGCCAGCAGTTTCCGGGACAGAACCTACGAGCAGTACTTC,CASSFRDRTYEQYF
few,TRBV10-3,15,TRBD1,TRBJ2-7,TGTGCCATCCGGTTCGGGCAGACAGGGAGCTACGAGCAGTACTTC,CAIRFGQTGSYEQYF
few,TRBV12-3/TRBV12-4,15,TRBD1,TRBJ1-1,TGTGCCAGCACCCCTATGGGACAGGGGAGCACTGAAGCTTTCTTT,CASTPMGQGSTEAFF
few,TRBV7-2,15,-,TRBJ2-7,TGTGCCAGCAGCATTAGCCGGGACAAGATCTACGAGCAGTACTTC,CASSISRDKIYEQYF
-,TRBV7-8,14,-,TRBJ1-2,TGTGCCCTCAGCGCGGATTTGACGGACTATGGCTACACCTTC,CALSADLTDYGYTF
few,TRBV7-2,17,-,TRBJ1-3,TGTGCCAGCAGCTTAACCCCTCGACAGAGCTCTGGAAACACCATATATTTT,CASSLTPRQSSGNTIYF
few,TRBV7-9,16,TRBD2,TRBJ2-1,TGTGCCAGCAGCCCCCGGGGACTAGCTCAGGACAATGAGCAGTTCTTC,CASSPRGLAQDNEQFF
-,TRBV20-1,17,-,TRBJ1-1,TGCAGTGCTAGAATCAGGTGGGCAGGGACTATGAACACTGAAGCTTTCTTT,CSARIRWAGTMNTEAFF
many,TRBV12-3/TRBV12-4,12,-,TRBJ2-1,TGTGCCAGCAGCCCGACAGCCAATGAGCAGTTCTTC,CASSPTANEQFF